The T cell receptor beta chain under discussion was sequenced for a study of T cell changes during pregnancy in multiple sclerosis. Assay used: immunoSEQ multiplex PCR; TCRdb lists only in-frame clones, some missing. This table has tens of thousands of clones, about 88% appearing once. Germline CDR1 SGHTA, CDR2 FQGNSA. This CDR3 contains 15 residues. With V trimmed by 5 bases and J by 2 bases, 6 bases remained unmatched. The sequence derives from a female donor with multiple sclerosis, enrolled in a pregnancy study. Sequencing was performed on CD4+ T cells from peripheral blood mononuclear cells, taken after pregnancy. This chain joins TRBV7-2 and TRBJ2-3, with 8 bases matching TRBD1. CDR3: CASSLQDRVTDTQYF. The CDR3 coding sequence is TGTGCCAGCAGCCTACAGGACAGGGTCACAGATACGCAGTATTTT.